The 18 T cell receptor beta chains presented below share a single source sample, sequenced in a study of Ad26.COV2.S vaccination and SARS-CoV-2 variants. Libraries were prepared by immunoSEQ multiplex PCR; TCRdb keeps only in-frame clonotypes and omits some of them. The table records 440,000 or so clones, less than 95% of them present only once. Treatment of the sample: some 20 received Ad26.COV2.S at low or high dose, single or two shots; 5 received placebo; per-sample allocation not given. Repertoires come from day 63 after the first vaccine or placebo injection. The sequencing used peripheral blood, collected in a trial of Ad26.COV2.S vaccine versus placebo. The receptors were sampled from a person aged 18-60 years who received the Ad26.COV2.S COVID-19 vaccine or a placebo.

The V and J genes are TRBV24-1 and TRBJ2-1, with 12 bases aligning to TRBD2. Trimming took 8 bases from V and 7 from J; bases not matched to a gene: 11. This CDR3 spans 16 amino acids. Germline CDR1 KGHDR, CDR2 SFDVKD. The CDR3 protein is CATMGASGRGRNEQFF. CDR3 coding DNA: TGTGCCACCATGGGGGCTAGCGGGAGGGGCAGGAATGAGCAGTTCTTC.

The chain combines TRBV7-2 with TRBJ2-5; 7 nucleotides agree with TRBD2. CDR3 length equals 15 residues. Trimming took 0 bases from V and 2 from J; bases not matched to a gene: 3. The V gene's germline CDR1 is SGHTA and CDR2 FQGNSA. The CDR3 DNA reads TGTGCCAGCAGCTTAGCCCCTAGCGGACAAGAGACCCAGTACTTC. Translation: CASSLAPSGQETQYF.

The chain has TRBV23-1 and TRBJ2-7, with 13 bases lining up with TRBD2. TRBV23-1 is an ORF, and what it does is uncertain. V trimming: 3 bases; J trimming: 7 bases; junction bases outside the gene matches: 9. The CDR3 has 16 residues. The CDR3 loop reads CASSHPGLAGDGEQYF. Written as DNA, the CDR3 is TGCGCCAGCAGTCACCCTGGACTAGCGGGGGACGGGGAGCAGTACTTC.

The CDR3 sequence is CASSFSSGLTDTQYF. The CDR3 nucleotides read TGTGCCAGCAGCTTTTCGAGCGGGCTCACAGATACGCAGTATTTT. The gene calls are TRBV7-3 and TRBJ2-3; tentative D call: TRBD2 (6 bases). The V and J ends lost 3 bases and 2 bases respectively, with 12 bases between them. The CDR3 spans 15 residues. Per germline, CDR1 SGHTA and CDR2 FQGTGA.

The J gene is TRBJ2-5, the V gene TRBV7-2, with 7 bases matching TRBD1. With V trimmed by 4 bases and J by 2 bases, 4 bases remained unmatched. The CDR3 covers 14 residues. CDR1 is SGHTA and CDR2 is FQGNSA in the germline V gene. CDR3 nucleotide sequence: TGTGCCAGCAGCTCTCGACAGGGTCAAGAGACCCAGTACTTC. Its protein product is CASSSRQGQETQYF.

This clone was counted a single time. The CDR3 sequence is CASSPGTTYYEQYF. The CDR3 nucleotides read TGCGCCAGCAGTCCCGGGACTACATACTACGAGCAGTACTTC. The chain employs TRBV4-1 and TRBJ2-7, with 7 bases lining up with TRBD2. Trimming removed 6 bases from V and 3 bases from J; junction bases left unmatched: 8. This CDR3 has 14 residues. Germline V lookup: CDR1 MGHRA, CDR2 YSYEKL.

The V and J genes are TRBV3-1 (or the pseudogene TRBV3-2) and TRBJ2-7; a weak D match, TRBD2 (5 bases). CDR1 is LGHDT and CDR2 is YNNKEL in the germline V gene (reference sequence). The CDR3 is 12 residues long. The ends were cut back, 3 bases at V and 6 bases at J, with 9 bases in the middle. DNA for the CDR3: TGTGCCAGCAGCCAGTTAGAGGGCGAGCAGTACTTC. Its translation: CASSQLEGEQYF.

The CDR3 DNA sequence: TGTGCCAGCAGGCGGGGGAGCACAGATACGCAGTATTTT. This encodes CASRRGSTDTQYF. This chain uses TRBV2 with TRBJ2-3; TRBD2 aligns across 7 bases. J lost 0 bases, V lost 6 bases, and 0 bases had no gene match. Germline V gene data show CDR1 as SNHLY and CDR2 as FYNNEI. This CDR3 spans 13 amino acids.

The V call is TRBV24-1, the J call TRBJ2-1, with 10 bases lining up with TRBD1. V lost 5 bases and J lost 8; bases outside the gene matches: 11. The CDR3 is 16 amino acids. Germline V CDR1 and CDR2: KGHDR, SFDVKD. This chain's CDR3 is CATSGPSGTGAYEQFF. CDR3 nucleotides: TGTGCCACCAGTGGTCCCTCCGGGACAGGGGCTTATGAGCAGTTCTTC.

The CDR3: CASSQAGQAYEQYF. The CDR3 DNA is TGTGCCAGCAGCCAGGCGGGACAGGCCTACGAGCAGTACTTC. The chain uses TRBV3-1 (or the pseudogene TRBV3-2) and TRBJ2-7, with 8 bases identical to TRBD1. The CDR3 has 14 amino acids. J lost 2 bases, V lost 3 bases, and 3 bases had no gene match. The V gene's germline CDR1 is LGHDT and CDR2 YNNKEL (reference sequence).

The chain couples TRBV28 to TRBJ1-2; no reliable D call. Germline V CDR1 and CDR2: MDHEN, SYDVKM. V shed 1 base and J shed 8 bases, with 11 bases lying between them. The CDR3 length is 13 residues. CDR3 loop: CASSLSRLSGYTF. The CDR3 nucleotides are TGTGCCAGCAGTTTATCTCGGTTGTCCGGCTACACCTTC.

This chain links TRBV4-2 with TRBJ2-1; D not certain. Germline CDR1 is LGHNA and CDR2 is YNFKEQ. This CDR3 spans 14 amino acids. V was shortened by 0 bases and J by 6 bases, with 9 bases between the two germline ends. CDR3 residues: CASSQEGYFNEQFF. CDR3 DNA: TGTGCCAGCAGCCAAGAAGGGTATTTCAATGAGCAGTTCTTC.

The rearrangement joins TRBV5-4 to TRBJ1-1; 9 nucleotides match TRBD1. V lost 4 bases, J lost 4 bases, and 14 bases stayed unmatched. From germline, CDR1 is SGHNT and CDR2 YYREEE (reference sequence). The CDR3 is 17 amino acids. CDR3: CASSAYDRGEWGTEAFF. The DNA of the CDR3 is TGTGCCAGCAGCGCATACGACAGGGGGGAATGGGGCACTGAAGCTTTCTTT.

This clone was found once. The V and J genes are TRBV27 and TRBJ1-1; no definite D call. CDR1 is MNHEY and CDR2 is SMNVEV in the germline V gene (reference sequence). V gave up 2 bases and J gave up 3 bases, with 7 bases separating them. This CDR3 is built from 13 residues. The CDR3: CASSLTRDTEAFF. The CDR3, as DNA: TGTGCCAGCAGTTTAACTCGGGACACTGAAGCTTTCTTT.

The chain carries TRBV10-3 and TRBJ1-2; a possible D gene is TRBD1 (6 bases). V lost 8 bases, J lost 6 bases, and 16 bases lay in between. The CDR3 has 13 amino acids. The germline V gene has CDR1 ENHRY and CDR2 SYGVKD. In nucleotides, the CDR3 is TGTGCCATCCTCCATGGGGCAGGGGATGGCTACACCTTC. Protein product: CAILHGAGDGYTF.

CDR3 sequence: CASIWDSSYNEQFF. CDR3 nucleotides: TGTGCCAGCATTTGGGACAGTTCCTACAATGAGCAGTTCTTC. This sequence joins TRBV2 and TRBJ2-1; 7 bases are shared with TRBD1. Trimming removed 7 bases from V and 1 base from J; junction bases left unmatched: 4. The CDR3 sequence is 14 residues long. CDR1 is SNHLY and CDR2 is FYNNEI in the germline V gene.

V usage is TRBV3-1 (or the pseudogene TRBV3-2) and J usage is TRBJ1-5; D may be TRBD1 (6 bases). The V end lost 0 bases, the J end lost 6 bases, and 12 bases lay between the germline ends. The CDR3 length is 15 residues. The germline gives CDR1 LGHDT, CDR2 YNNKEL (reference sequence). DNA for the CDR3: TGTGCCAGCAGCCAAGAAGGGGGTCCGGTTCAGCCCCAGCATTTT. Amino acid sequence: CASSQEGGPVQPQHF.

With respect to this clone: A clone one base away is much larger, so this may be a read error. Other DNA sequences in the sample encode the same CDR3. The rearrangement joins TRBV28 to TRBJ2-7, with TRBD1 as a possible D gene (5 bases). Germline V gene lookup returns CDR1 MDHEN and CDR2 SYDVKM. CDR3 size: 11 residues. Trimming took 5 bases from V and 3 from J, leaving 5 bases between them. CDR3 loop: CASSRGYEQYF. The CDR3 DNA reads as TGTGCCAGCAGTAGGGGCTACGAGCAGTACTTC.